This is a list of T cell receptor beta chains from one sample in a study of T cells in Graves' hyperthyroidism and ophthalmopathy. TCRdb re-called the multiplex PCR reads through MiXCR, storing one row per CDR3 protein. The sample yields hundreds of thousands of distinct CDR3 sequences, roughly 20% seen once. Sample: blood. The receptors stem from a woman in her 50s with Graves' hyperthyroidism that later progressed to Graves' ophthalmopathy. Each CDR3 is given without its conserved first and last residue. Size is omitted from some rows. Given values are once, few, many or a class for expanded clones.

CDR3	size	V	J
ASRLLNTEAF	many	TRBV2	TRBJ1-1
ASSLGRSRYGYT	many	TRBV7-9	TRBJ1-2
ASSERGPGGDTQY	many	TRBV11-3	TRBJ2-3
ASSHRWGSSYEQY	.	TRBV14	TRBJ2-7
ASSRWQERNYNEQF	many	TRBV7-9	TRBJ2-1
SAEDQDRGLTEAF	few	TRBV20-1	TRBJ1-1
ASSVGDTGNTIY	.	TRBV9	TRBJ1-3
SARVTGRTDTQY	many	TRBV20-1	TRBJ2-3
ATGLDSNQPQH	.	TRBV7-9	TRBJ1-5
AISESALREETQY	.	TRBV10-3	TRBJ2-5
ASSPHGTGGGGELF	.	TRBV6-1	TRBJ2-2
ASSVSQGAVNTEAF	few	TRBV6-1	TRBJ1-1
ASSLWRVEDTIY	few	TRBV11-2	TRBJ1-3
ASSEQTGISTDTQY	few	TRBV6-1	TRBJ2-3
AWSVNKWPSNEQF	.	TRBV30	TRBJ2-1
ASSIRARETQY	.	TRBV19	TRBJ2-5
ASNSGQLPVGLNTEAF	few	TRBV6-1	TRBJ1-1
ASSLTASGIYNEQF	.	TRBV7-3	TRBJ2-1
VSSQAPGSETQY	few	TRBV3-1	TRBJ2-5
ASSFRDTGGEQY	many	TRBV27	TRBJ2-7
SALGLAGYNEQF	.	TRBV20-1	TRBJ2-1
ASSLTLGGEQY	few	TRBV4-2	TRBJ2-7
SASPPGGANYGYT	.	TRBV20-1	TRBJ1-2
ASSESPATEQY	few	TRBV10-1	TRBJ2-7
ASSFTGLSGYT	few	TRBV7-9	TRBJ1-2
ASSSPYSMGETQY	few	TRBV5-6	TRBJ2-5
ASSLEFSAYEQY	many	TRBV5-5	TRBJ2-7
SATDSIQETQY	.	TRBV29-1	TRBJ2-5
ASSRRGFSEETQY	few	TRBV5-1	TRBJ2-5
SGVAGWSYNEQF	many	TRBV29-1	TRBJ2-1
SATGLGNTGELF	.	TRBV20-1	TRBJ2-2
SASTHLDYEQY	many	TRBV20-1	TRBJ2-7
ASSTDANTEAF	few	TRBV7-9	TRBJ1-1
SAAQAGGPNTQY	many	TRBV20-1	TRBJ2-3
AISRGQGSGELF	few	TRBV10-3	TRBJ2-2
ASRKGIDEQY	.	TRBV6-1	TRBJ2-7
ASRLRDAKSSGNTIY	many	TRBV6-1	TRBJ1-3
ASSESNRRSYEQY	.	TRBV10-2	TRBJ2-7
ATSGDLSNYGYT	many	TRBV15	TRBJ1-2
ASLPGQGEEAF	many	TRBV18	TRBJ1-1
ASSKTRINYGYT	many	TRBV6-1	TRBJ1-2
ASSWEGRFSDTQY	many	TRBV5-5	TRBJ2-3
AWSGGGGNQPQH	many	TRBV30	TRBJ1-5
ATSARGTGDHEQF	.	TRBV5-6	TRBJ2-1
ASSYSTGPSTDTQY	.	TRBV6-4	TRBJ2-3
ASSYGTGRATEAF	.	TRBV6-5	TRBJ1-1
ASSQGQGGTGELF	many	TRBV14	TRBJ2-2
AWSVLTGPPYEQY	many	TRBV30	TRBJ2-7
ASTKTSGSYEQY	.	TRBV28	TRBJ2-7
SARGRFRLAGDNEQF	many	TRBV20-1	TRBJ2-1
ASSESSSEKLF	.	TRBV10-1	TRBJ1-4
SARDPLQGSQDEQY	many	TRBV20-1	TRBJ2-7
ASSLTGTGGYEQY	many	TRBV27	TRBJ2-7
ASSFGGKLDEQF	.	TRBV5-1	TRBJ2-1
ASSLGVAGETNIQY	many	TRBV11-2	TRBJ2-4
ASSARRADYEQY	many	TRBV2	TRBJ2-7
ASSLGANNEQF	.	TRBV7-9	TRBJ2-1
ATSDPGQNYGYT	.	TRBV24-1	TRBJ1-2
SARDGTGDYGGYT	many	TRBV20-1	TRBJ1-2